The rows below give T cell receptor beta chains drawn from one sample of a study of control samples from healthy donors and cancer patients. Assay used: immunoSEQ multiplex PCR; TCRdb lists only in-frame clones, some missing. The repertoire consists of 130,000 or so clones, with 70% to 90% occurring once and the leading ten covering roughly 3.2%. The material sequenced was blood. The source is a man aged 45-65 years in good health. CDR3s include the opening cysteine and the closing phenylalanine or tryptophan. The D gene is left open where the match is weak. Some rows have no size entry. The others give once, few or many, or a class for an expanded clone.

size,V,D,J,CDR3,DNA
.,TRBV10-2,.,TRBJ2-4,CATKDMLAKNIQYF,TGCGCCACCAAGGACATGCTAGCCAAAAACATTCAGTACTTC
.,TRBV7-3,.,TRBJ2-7,CASSLGISYEQYF,TGTGCCAGCAGCTTAGGAATCTCCTACGAGCAGTACTTC
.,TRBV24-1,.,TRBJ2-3,CATSEGARDTQYF,TGTGCCACCAGTGAGGGGGCCAGGGATACGCAGTATTTT
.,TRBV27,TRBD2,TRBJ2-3,CASSSAGGLSDTQYF,TGTGCCAGCAGTTCAGCGGGGGGGCTGTCAGATACGCAGTATTTT
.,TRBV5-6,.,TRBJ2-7,CASSPSWTVNEQYF,TGTGCCAGCAGCCCGTCGTGGACAGTGAACGAGCAGTACTTC
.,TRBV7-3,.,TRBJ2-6,CASSPLPGSGANVLTF,TGTGCCAGCAGCCCGTTACCGGGCTCTGGGGCCAACGTCCTGACTTTC
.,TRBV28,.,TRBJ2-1,CASRGGYNEQFF,TGTGCCAGCAGGGGGGGATACAATGAGCAGTTCTTC
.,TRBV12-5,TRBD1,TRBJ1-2,CASGLLQGATYGYTF,TGTGCTAGTGGTTTGCTACAGGGGGCGACCTATGGCTACACCTTC
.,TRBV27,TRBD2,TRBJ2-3,CASSQLAGTDTQYF,TGTGCCAGCAGTCAACTAGCGGGCACAGATACGCAGTATTTT
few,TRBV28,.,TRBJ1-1,CATKLGHGSGAFF,TGTGCCACCAAGTTAGGTCATGGATCGGGGGCTTTCTTT
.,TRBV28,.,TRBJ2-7,CASSLVYEQYF,TGTGCCAGCAGTTTAGTTTACGAGCAGTACTTC
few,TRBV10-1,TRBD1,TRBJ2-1,CASSGQGNYNEQFF,TGCGCCAGCAGCGGACAGGGGAACTACAATGAGCAGTTCTTC
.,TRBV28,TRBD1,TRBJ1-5,CASRVDRGGNQPQHF,TGTGCCAGCAGAGTGGACAGGGGCGGCAATCAGCCCCAGCATTTT
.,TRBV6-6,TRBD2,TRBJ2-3,CASSYGGGTDTQYF,TGTGCCAGCAGTTACGGCGGGGGAACAGATACGCAGTATTTT
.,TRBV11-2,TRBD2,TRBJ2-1,CASIGGGASYNEQFF,TGTGCCAGCATCGGCGGGGGGGCCTCTTACAATGAGCAGTTCTTC
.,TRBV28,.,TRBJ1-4,CASTTRDGTTNEKLFF,TGTGCCAGCACCACACGGGACGGAACAACTAATGAAAAACTGTTTTTT
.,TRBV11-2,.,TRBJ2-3,CASSWAPDTQYF,TGTGCCAGCAGCTGGGCCCCAGATACGCAGTATTTT
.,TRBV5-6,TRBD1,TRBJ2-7,CASSLNRGSEEQYF,TGTGCCAGCAGCTTAAACAGGGGATCAGAGGAGCAGTACTTC
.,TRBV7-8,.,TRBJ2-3,CASSQETYTDTQYF,TGTGCCAGCAGCCAAGAGACATACACAGATACGCAGTATTTT
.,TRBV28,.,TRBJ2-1,CASYEGGLRDEQFF,TGTGCCAGTTACGAAGGGGGGCTTAGGGATGAGCAGTTCTTC
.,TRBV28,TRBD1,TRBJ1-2,CASSVLRDSYGYTF,TGTGCCAGCAGTGTACTCCGGGACAGCTATGGCTACACCTTC
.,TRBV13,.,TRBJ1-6,CASTQSSYNSPLHF,TGTGCCAGCACGCAGAGCTCCTATAATTCACCCCTCCACTTT
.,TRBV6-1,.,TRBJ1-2,CASSEALQGRGYGYTF,TGTGCCAGCAGTGAAGCGCTTCAGGGCAGGGGTTATGGCTACACCTTC
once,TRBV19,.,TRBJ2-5,CASTPGTQYQETQYF,TGTGCCAGTACCCCGGGGACACAGTACCAAGAGACCCAGTACTTC
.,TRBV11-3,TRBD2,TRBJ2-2,CASSSRTSALRLNTGELFF,TGTGCCAGCAGCTCCCGGACTAGCGCGTTACGACTGAACACCGGGGAGCTGTTTTTT
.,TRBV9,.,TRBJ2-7,CASSVAPRAYEQYF,TGTGCCAGCAGCGTAGCCCCCAGGGCCTACGAGCAGTACTTC
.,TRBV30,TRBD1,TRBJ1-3,CAWSVDRVFFGNTIYF,TGTGCCTGGAGTGTCGACAGGGTCTTCTTTGGAAACACCATATATTTT
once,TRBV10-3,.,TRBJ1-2,CAISDGQGVDGYTF,TGTGCCATCAGTGACGGGCAGGGTGTTGATGGCTACACCTTC
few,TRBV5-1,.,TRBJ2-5,CASSQGRGETQYF,TGCGCCAGCAGCCAAGGACGGGGGGAGACCCAGTACTTC
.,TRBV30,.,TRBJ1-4,CAWSVGLGENEKLFF,TGTGCCTGGAGTGTCGGGTTAGGAGAAAATGAAAAACTGTTTTTT